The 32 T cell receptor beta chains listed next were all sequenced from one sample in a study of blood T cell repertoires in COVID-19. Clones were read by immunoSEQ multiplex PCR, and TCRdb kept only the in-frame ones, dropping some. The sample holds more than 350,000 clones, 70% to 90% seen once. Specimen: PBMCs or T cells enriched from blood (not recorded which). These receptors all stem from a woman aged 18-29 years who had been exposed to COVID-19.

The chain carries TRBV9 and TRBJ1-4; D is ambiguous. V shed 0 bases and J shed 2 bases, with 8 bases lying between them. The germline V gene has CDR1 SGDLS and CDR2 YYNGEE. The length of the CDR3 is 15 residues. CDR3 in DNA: TGTGCCAGCAGCGTAGGGAGCATGACTAATGAAAAACTGTTTTTT. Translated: CASSVGSMTNEKLFF.

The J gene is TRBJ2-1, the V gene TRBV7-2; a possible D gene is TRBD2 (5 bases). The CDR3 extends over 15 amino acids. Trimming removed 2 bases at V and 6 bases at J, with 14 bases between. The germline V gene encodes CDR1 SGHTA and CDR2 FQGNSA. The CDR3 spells CASSLSGERFNEQFF. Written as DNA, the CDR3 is TGTGCCAGCAGCTTATCCGGGGAAAGGTTCAATGAGCAGTTCTTC.

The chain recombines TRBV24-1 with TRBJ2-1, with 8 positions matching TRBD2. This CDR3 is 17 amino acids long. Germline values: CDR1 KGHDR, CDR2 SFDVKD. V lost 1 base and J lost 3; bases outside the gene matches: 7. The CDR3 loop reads CATSDLRAGVSYNEQFF. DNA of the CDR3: TGTGCCACCAGTGATTTAAGAGCGGGAGTTAGCTACAATGAGCAGTTCTTC.

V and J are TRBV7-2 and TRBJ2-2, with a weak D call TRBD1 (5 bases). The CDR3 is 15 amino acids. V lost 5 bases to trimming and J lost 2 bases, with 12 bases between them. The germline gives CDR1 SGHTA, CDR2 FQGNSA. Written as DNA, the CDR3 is TGTGCCAGCAGCCCTCAGGACACCAACACCGGGGAGCTGTTTTTT. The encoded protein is CASSPQDTNTGELFF.

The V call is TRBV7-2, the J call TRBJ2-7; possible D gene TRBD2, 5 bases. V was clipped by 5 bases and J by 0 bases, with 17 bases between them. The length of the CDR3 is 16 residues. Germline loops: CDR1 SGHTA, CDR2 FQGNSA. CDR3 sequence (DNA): TGTGCCAGCAGCCCAGGCCGGGGTAGGGTCTCCTACGAGCAGTACTTC. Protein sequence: CASSPGRGRVSYEQYF.

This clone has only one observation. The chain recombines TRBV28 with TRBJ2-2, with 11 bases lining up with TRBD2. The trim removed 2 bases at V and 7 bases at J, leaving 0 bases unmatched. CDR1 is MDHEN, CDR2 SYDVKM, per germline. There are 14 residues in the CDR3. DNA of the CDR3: TGTGCCAGCAGTTTAACTAGCGGGGGCGGGGAGCTGTTTTTT. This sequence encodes CASSLTSGGGELFF.

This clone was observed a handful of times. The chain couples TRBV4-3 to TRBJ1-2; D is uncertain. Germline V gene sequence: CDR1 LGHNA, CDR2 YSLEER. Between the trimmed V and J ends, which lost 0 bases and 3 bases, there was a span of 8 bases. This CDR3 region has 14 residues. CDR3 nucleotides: TGCGCCAGCAGCCAAGAACTTGGTTACTATGGCTACACCTTC. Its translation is CASSQELGYYGYTF.

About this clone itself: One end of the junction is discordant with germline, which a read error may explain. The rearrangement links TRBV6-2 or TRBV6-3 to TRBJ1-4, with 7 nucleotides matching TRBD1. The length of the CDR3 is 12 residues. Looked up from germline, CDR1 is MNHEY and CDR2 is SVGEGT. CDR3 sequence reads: CASSYGGQDAVF. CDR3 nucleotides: TGTGCCAGCAGTTACGGAGGACAGGATGCCGTTTTT.

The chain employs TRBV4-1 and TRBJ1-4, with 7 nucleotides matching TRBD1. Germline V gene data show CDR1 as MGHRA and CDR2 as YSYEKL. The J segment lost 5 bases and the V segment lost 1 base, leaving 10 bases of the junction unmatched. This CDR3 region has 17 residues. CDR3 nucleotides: TGCGCCAGCAGCCAAGTTGGGGCGGGGACAGTCAATGAAAAACTGTTTTTT. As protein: CASSQVGAGTVNEKLFF.

Here the CDR3 DNA reads TGCGCCAGCAGCTTGGCTCCCCCGACTGACTCTGGAAACACCATATATTTT. Its protein is CASSLAPPTDSGNTIYF. This chain uses TRBV5-1 with TRBJ1-3; D uncertain. The CDR3 loop spans 17 amino acids. The V and J ends lost 0 bases and 0 bases respectively, with 13 bases between them. CDR1 and CDR2 (germline): SGHRS, YFSETQ.

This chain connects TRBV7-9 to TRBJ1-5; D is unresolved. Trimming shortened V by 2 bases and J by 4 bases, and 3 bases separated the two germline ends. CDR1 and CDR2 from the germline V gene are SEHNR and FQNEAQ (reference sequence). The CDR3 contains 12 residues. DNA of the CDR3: TGTGCCAGCAGCTTAATAAATCAGCCCCAGCATTTT. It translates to CASSLINQPQHF.

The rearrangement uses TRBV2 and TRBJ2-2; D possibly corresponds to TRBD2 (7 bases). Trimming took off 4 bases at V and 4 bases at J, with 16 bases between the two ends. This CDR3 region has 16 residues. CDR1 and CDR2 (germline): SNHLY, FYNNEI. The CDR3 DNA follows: TGTGCCAGCAGTGTCCCCCAGGGGAGGGGCACCGGGGAGCTGTTTTTT. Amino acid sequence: CASSVPQGRGTGELFF.

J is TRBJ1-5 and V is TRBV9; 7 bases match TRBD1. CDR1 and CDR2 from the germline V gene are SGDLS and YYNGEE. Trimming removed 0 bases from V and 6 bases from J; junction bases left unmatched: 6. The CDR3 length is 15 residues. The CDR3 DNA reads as TGTGCCAGCAGCGTAGGACAGGGCGGTGGTCAGCCCCAGCATTTT. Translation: CASSVGQGGGQPQHF.

As DNA, the CDR3 is TGTGCCAGCAGCCAAGGAGCCCTCGGGAAACTGTTTTTT. Protein sequence: CASSQGALGKLFF. The rearrangement joins TRBV4-2 to TRBJ1-4; D gene uncertain. CDR3 length: 13 residues. CDR1 is LGHNA and CDR2 is YNFKEQ in the germline V gene. The ends were cut back, 1 base at V and 11 bases at J, with 11 bases in the middle.

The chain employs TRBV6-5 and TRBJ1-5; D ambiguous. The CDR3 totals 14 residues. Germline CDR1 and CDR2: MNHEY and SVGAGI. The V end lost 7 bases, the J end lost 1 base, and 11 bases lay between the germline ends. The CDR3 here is CASKLTGSNQPQHF. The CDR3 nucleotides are TGTGCCAGCAAATTGACTGGGAGCAATCAGCCCCAGCATTTT.

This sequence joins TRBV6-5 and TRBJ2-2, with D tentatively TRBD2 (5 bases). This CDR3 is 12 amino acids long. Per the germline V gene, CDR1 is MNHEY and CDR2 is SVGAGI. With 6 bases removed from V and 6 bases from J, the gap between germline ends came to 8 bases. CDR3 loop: CASRPLAGELFF. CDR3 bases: TGTGCCAGCAGACCACTAGCCGGGGAGCTGTTTTTT.

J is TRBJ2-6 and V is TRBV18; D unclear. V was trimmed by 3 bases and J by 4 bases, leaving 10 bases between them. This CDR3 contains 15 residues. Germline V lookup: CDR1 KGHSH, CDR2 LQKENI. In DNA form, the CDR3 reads TGTGCCAGCTCACCTATAGCCTCAGGGGCCAACGTCCTGACTTTC. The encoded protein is CASSPIASGANVLTF.

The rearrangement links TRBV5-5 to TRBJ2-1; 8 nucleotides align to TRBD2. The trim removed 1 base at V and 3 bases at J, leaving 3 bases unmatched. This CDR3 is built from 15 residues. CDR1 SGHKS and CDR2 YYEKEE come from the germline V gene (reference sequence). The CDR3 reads CASSLRSGSYNEQFF. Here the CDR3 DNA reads TGTGCCAGCAGCTTGAGGAGCGGGAGCTACAATGAGCAGTTCTTC.

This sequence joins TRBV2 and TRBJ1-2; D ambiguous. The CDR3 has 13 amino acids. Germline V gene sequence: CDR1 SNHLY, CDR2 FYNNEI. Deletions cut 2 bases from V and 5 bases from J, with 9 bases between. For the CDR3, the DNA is TGTGCCAGCAGTGAATGGCAGCGTTATGGCTACACCTTC. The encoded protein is CASSEWQRYGYTF.

CDR3 nucleotides: TGCGCCAGCTCGCTGGGACTAGCGGGATATCATGAGCAGTTCTTC. Residues: CASSLGLAGYHEQFF. The rearrangement uses TRBV4-1 and TRBJ2-1, with 13 nucleotides matching TRBD2. Germline V gene sequence: CDR1 MGHRA, CDR2 YSYEKL. There are 15 residues in the CDR3. Unmatched junction bases numbered 9, after V lost 8 bases and J lost 8 bases.

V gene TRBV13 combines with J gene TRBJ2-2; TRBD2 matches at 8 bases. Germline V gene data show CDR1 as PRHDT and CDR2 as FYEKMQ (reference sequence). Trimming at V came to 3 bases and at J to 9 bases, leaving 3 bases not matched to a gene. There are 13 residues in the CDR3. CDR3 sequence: CASSFVAGRELFF. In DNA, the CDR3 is TGTGCCAGCAGCTTCGTAGCGGGACGGGAGCTGTTTTTT.

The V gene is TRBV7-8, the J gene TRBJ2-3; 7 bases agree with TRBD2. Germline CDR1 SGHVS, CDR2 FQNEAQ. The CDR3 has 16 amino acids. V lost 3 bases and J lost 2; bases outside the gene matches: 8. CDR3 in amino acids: CASSFTSSGYTDTQYF. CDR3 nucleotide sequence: TGTGCCAGCAGCTTCACATCTAGCGGTTACACAGATACGCAGTATTTT. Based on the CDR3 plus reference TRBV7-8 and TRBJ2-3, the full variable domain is GAGVSQSPRYKVAKRGQDVALRCDPISGHVSLFWYQQALGQGPEFLTYFQNEAQLDKSGLPSDRFFAERPEGSVSTLKIQRTQQEDSAVYLCASSFTSSGYTDTQYFGPGTRLTVL.

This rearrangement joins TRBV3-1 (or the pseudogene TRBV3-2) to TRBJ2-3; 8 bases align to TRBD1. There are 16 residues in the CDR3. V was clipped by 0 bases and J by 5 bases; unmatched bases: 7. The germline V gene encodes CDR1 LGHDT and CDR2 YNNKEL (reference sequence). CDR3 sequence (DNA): TGTGCCAGCAGCCAAGATCGGACAGGGCGGTTAGATACGCAGTATTTT. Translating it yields CASSQDRTGRLDTQYF.

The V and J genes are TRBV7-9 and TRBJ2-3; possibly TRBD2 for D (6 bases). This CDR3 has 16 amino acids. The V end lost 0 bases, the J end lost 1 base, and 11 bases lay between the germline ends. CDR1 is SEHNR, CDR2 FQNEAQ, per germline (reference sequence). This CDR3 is CASSLALGGGTDTQYF. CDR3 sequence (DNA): TGTGCCAGCAGCTTAGCGCTGGGGGGAGGCACAGATACGCAGTATTTT.

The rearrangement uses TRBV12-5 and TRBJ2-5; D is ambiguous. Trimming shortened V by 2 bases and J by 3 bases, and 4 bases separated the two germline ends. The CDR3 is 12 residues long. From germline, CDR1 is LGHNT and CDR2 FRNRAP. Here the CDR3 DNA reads TGTGCTAGTGGTTTGACTGAAGAGACCCAGTACTTC. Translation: CASGLTEETQYF. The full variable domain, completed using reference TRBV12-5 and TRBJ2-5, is DARVTQTPRHKVTEMGQEVTMRCQPILGHNTVFWYRQTMMQGLELLAYFRNRAPLDDSGMPKDRFSAEMPDATLATLKIQPSEPRDSAVYFCASGLTEETQYFGPGTRLLVL.

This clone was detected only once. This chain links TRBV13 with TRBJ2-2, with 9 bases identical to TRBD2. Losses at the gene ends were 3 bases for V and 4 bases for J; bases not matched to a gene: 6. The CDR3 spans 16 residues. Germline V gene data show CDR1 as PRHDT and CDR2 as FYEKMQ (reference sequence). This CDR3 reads CASSFGAGGLTGELFF. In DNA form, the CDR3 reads TGTGCCAGCAGCTTCGGTGCGGGGGGGCTCACCGGGGAGCTGTTTTTT.

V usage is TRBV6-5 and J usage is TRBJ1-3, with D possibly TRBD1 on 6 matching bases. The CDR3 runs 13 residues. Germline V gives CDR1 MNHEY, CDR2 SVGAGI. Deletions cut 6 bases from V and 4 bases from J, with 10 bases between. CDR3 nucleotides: TGTGCCAGCAGCAGGGGTTGGGGAAACACCATATATTTT. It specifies CASSRGWGNTIYF.

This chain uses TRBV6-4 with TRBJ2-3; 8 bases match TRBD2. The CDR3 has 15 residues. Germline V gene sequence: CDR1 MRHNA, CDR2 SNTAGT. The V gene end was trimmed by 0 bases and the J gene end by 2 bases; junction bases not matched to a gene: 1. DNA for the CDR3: TGTGCCAGCAGTGACTCAGCGGGGGACACAGATACGCAGTATTTT. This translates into CASSDSAGDTDTQYF.

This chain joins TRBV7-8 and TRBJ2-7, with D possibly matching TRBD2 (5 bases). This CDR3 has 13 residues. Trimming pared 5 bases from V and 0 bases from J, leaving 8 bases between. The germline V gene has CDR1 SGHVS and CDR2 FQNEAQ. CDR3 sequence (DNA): TGTGCCAGCAGCCGGACTGACTCCTACGAGCAGTACTTC. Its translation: CASSRTDSYEQYF.

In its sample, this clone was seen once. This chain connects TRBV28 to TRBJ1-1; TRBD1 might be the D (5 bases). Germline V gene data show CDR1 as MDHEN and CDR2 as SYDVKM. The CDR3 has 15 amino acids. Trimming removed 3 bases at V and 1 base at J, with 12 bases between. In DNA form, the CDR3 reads TGTGCCAGCAGTTTGACCAGGGCTGGGAACACTGAAGCTTTCTTT. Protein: CASSLTRAGNTEAFF.

CDR3 sequence (DNA): TGTGCCAGCAGTTCCGGACTAGCGGGAGTTGCAGATACGCAGTATTTT. Encoded protein: CASSSGLAGVADTQYF. The chain carries TRBV28 and TRBJ2-3, with 13 positions matching TRBD2. There are 16 residues in the CDR3. Germline V gene sequence: CDR1 MDHEN, CDR2 SYDVKM. J was trimmed by 4 bases and V by 4 bases; bases with no gene match: 5.

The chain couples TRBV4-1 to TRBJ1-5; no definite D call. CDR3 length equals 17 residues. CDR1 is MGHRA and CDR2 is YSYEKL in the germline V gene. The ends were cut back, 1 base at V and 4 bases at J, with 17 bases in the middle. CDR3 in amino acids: CASSQGSGAGFNQPQHF. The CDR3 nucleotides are TGCGCCAGCAGCCAAGGGTCGGGTGCTGGGTTTAATCAGCCCCAGCATTTT.